This T cell receptor beta chain was sequenced for a study of blood T cell repertoires in COVID-19. Background on the study: The United States, Italy and Spain were the sources of the acute and convalescent COVID-19 samples. The analysed material was cDNA or gDNA that came from T cells, B-cell-depleted T cells, or PBMCs.

The CDR3 contains 14 residues. The germline V gene has CDR1 SNHLY and CDR2 FYNNEI. Germline trimming cut 3 bases from V and 2 bases from J; bases unmatched to any gene: 2. Seattle researchers signed up patients amid active infection and tracked them longitudinally. Generated by immunoSEQ multiplex PCR, the TCRdb table keeps only in-frame clones and is missing some. The sample gives tens of thousands of clones, 84% of which show up once; approximately 16% is in the top ten. This clonotype originated in a man aged 60 to 69 with COVID-19, enrolled during active disease. The sequenced sample consisted of peripheral blood. The V and J genes are TRBV2 and TRBJ2-3; 7 positions agree with TRBD2. CDR3: CASSDGDYTDTQYF. The CDR3 DNA reads as TGTGCCAGCAGTGATGGGGACTACACAGATACGCAGTATTTT. Looking up the rest from reference TRBV2 and TRBJ2-3 gives the full variable domain: EPEVTQTPSHQVTQMGQEVILRCVPISNHLYFYWYRQILGQKVEFLVSFYNNEISEKSEIFDDQFSVERPDGSNFTLKIRSTKLEDSAMYFCASSDGDYTDTQYFGPGTRLTVL.